The entry below gives a single TCR beta chain sequence along with its context. With 60 Vbeta and 13 Jbeta primers, the PCR was carried out. Libraries were prepared by immunoSEQ multiplex PCR; TCRdb keeps only in-frame clonotypes and omits some of them. This table has around 100,000 clones, 65% to 80% appearing once. This record belongs to a study of cytomegalovirus exposure and HLA in healthy donors. The V and J ends lost 8 bases and 9 bases respectively, with 11 bases between them. Germline V gives CDR1 SGHRS, CDR2 YFSETQ. This CDR3 contains 11 residues. The sequenced sample was PBMCs. The clonotype comes from a woman younger than 30 in good health and CMV-seropositive. The genes are TRBV5-1 and TRBJ1-4; no clear D. The CDR3 DNA follows: TGCGCCAGGCGAATTTCCCAAAAACTGTTTTTT. Translation: CARRISQKLFF. Drawing the rest from reference TRBV5-1 and TRBJ1-4, the complete variable domain is KAGVTQTPRYLIKTRGQQVTLSCSPISGHRSVSWYQQTPGQGLQFLFEYFSETQRNKGNFPGRFSGRQFSNSRSEMNVSTLELGDSALYLCARRISQKLFFGSGTQLSVL.